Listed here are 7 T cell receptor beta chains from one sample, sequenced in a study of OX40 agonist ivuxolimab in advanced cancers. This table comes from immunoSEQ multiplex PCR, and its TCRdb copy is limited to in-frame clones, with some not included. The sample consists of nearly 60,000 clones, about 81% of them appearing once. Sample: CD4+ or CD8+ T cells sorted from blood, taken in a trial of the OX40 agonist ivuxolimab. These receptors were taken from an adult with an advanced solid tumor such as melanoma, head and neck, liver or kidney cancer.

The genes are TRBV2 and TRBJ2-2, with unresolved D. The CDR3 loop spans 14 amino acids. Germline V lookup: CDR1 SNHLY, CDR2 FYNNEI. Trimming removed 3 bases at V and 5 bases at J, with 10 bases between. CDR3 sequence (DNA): TGTGCCAGCAGTGACGCCGGTCGAACCGGGGAGCTGTTTTTT. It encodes CASSDAGRTGELFF.

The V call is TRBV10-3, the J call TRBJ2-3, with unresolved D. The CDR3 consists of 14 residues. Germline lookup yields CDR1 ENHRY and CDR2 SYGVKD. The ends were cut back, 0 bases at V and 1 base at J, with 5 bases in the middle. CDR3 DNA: TGTGCCATCAGTGAGTCAAGGGGCACAGATACGCAGTATTTT. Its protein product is CAISESRGTDTQYF.

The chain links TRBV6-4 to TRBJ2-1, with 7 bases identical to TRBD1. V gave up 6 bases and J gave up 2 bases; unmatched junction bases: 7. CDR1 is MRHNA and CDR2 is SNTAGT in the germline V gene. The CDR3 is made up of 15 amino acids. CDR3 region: CASSPTGYPYNEQFF. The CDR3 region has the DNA TGTGCCAGCAGCCCGACAGGGTACCCCTACAATGAGCAGTTCTTC.

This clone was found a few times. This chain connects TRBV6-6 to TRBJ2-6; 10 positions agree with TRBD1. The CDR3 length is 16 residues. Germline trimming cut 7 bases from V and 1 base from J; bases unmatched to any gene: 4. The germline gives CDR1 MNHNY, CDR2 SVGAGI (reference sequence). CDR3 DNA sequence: TGTGCCAGCACCCGGGACAGGGGTTCTGGGGCCAACGTCCTGACTTTC. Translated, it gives CASTRDRGSGANVLTF.

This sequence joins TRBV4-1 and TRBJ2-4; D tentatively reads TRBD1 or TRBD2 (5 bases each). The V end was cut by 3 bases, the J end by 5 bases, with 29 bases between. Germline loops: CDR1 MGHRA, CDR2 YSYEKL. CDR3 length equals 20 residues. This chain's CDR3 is CASSQARVGARDVRQNIQYF. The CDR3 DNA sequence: TGCGCCAGCAGCCAGGCCCGGGTTGGGGCCAGGGACGTTAGGCAAAACATTCAGTACTTC.

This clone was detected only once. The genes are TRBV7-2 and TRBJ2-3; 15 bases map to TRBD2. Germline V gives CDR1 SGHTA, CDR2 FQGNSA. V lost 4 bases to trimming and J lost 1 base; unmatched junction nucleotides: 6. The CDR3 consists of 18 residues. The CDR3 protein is CASSSGTSGGWGTDTQYF. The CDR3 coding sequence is TGTGCCAGCAGCTCCGGGACTAGCGGGGGGTGGGGCACAGATACGCAGTATTTT. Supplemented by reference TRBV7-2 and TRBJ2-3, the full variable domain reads GAGVSQSPSNKVTEKGKDVELRCDPISGHTALYWYRQSLGQGLEFLIYFQGNSAPDKSGLPSDRFSAERTGGSVSTLTIQRTQQEDSAVYLCASSSGTSGGWGTDTQYFGPGTRLTVL.

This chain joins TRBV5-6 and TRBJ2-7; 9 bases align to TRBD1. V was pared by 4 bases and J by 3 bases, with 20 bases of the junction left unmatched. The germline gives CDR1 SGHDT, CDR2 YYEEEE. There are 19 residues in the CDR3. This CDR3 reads CASSAGTGFRLGGFYEQYF. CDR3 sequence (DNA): TGTGCCAGCAGCGCGGGGACAGGGTTTCGCCTAGGGGGATTCTACGAGCAGTACTTC.